The clone carrying this T cell receptor (beta chain) is a singleton in its sample. In the authors' methods: Amplified reference gene primers provided the basis for estimating nucleated cell counts. TCRdb's table, derived via immunoSEQ multiplex PCR, lists solely in-frame clones and lacks some. V and J calls and clone size are copied from that table; D and trimming were computed from the DNA. The sample lists under 200,000 clones; around 87% were seen once. Trimming left V 0 bases short and J 6 bases short, with 17 bases between. Germline CDR1 SQVTM, CDR2 ANQGSEA. The CDR3 loop spans 15 amino acids. These data come from a study of blood T cell repertoires in COVID-19. At the level of the study: The cDNA or gDNA used as material had been derived from T cells, B-cell-depleted T cells, or PBMCs.

The rearrangement links TRBV29-1 to TRBJ1-2; D unclear. This sequence originates from a man between 18 and 35 years old with active or convalescent COVID-19. The material sequenced was peripheral blood. The CDR3 bases are TGCAGCGTTGAAGATGATGGAAGGACGGGGAATGGCTACACCTTC. Its translation: CSVEDDGRTGNGYTF.